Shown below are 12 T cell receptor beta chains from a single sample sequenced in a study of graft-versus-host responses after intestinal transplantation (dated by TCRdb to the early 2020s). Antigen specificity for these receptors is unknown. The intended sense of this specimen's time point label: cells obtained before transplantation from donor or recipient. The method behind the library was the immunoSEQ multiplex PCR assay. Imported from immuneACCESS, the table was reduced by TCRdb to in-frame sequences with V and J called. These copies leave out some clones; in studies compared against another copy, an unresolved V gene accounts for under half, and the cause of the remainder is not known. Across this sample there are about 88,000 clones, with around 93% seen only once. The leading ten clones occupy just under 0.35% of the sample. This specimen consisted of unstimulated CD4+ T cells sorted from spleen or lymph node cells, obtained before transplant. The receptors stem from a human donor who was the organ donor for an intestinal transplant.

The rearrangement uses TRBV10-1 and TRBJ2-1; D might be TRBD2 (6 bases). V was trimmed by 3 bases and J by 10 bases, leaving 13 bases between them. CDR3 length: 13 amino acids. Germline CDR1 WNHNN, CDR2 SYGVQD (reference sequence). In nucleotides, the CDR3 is TGCGCCAGCAGTGACATCGGGAGCGGAGAGCAGTTCTTC. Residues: CASSDIGSGEQFF.

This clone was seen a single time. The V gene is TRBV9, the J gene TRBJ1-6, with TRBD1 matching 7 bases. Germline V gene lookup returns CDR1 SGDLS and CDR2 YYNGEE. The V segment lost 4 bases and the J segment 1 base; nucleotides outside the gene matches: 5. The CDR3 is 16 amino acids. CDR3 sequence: CASSSDRASYNSPLHF. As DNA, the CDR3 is TGTGCCAGCAGCTCCGACAGGGCTTCCTATAATTCACCCCTCCACTTT.

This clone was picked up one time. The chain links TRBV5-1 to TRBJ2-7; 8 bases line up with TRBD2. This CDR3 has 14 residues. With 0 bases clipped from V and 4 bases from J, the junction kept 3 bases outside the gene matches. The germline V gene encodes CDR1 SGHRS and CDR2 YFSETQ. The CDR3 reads CASSLDGREYEQYF. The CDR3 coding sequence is TGCGCCAGCAGCTTGGACGGGAGGGAGTACGAGCAGTACTTC.

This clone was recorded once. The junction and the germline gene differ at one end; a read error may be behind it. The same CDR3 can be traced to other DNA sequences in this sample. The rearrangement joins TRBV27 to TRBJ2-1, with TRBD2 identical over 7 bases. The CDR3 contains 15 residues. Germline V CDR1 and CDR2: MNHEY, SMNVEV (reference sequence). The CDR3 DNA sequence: TGCGCCAGCAGACTGGGACTACACCTTAACGATGAGCAGTTCTTC. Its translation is CASRLGLHLNDEQFF.

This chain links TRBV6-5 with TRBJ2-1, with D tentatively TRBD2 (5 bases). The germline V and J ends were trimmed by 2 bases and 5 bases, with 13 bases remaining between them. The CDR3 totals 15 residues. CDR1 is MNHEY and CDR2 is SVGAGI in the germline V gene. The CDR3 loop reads CASSYGRYSNNEQFF. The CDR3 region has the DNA TGTGCCAGCAGTTACGGGAGATATTCAAACAATGAGCAGTTCTTC.

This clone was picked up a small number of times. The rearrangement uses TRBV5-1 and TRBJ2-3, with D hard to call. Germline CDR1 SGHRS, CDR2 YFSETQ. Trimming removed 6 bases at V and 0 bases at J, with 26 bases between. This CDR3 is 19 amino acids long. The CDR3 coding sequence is TGCGCCAGCACTTCGAGCCCCGTAACGTTCCAGGCTAGCACAGATACGCAGTATTTT. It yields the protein CASTSSPVTFQASTDTQYF.

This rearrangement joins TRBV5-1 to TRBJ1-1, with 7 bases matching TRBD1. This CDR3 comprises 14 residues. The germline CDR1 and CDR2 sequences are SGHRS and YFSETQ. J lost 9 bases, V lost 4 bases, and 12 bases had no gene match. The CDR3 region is CASSGQDRITQAFF. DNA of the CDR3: TGCGCCAGCAGCGGACAGGACAGAATAACGCAAGCTTTCTTT.

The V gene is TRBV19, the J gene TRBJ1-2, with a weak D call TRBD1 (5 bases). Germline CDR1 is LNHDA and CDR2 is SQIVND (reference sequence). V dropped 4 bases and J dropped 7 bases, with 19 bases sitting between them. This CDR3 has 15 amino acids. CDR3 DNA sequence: TGTGCCAGTAGTAACCCCGACAGAAAAATTGGTGGCTACACCTTC. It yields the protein CASSNPDRKIGGYTF.

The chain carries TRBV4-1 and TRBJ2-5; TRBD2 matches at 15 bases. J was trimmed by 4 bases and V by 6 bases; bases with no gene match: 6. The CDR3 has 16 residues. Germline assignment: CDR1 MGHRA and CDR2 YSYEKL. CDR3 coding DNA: TGCGCCAGCAGACGGACTAGCGGGGGGGTCATAGAGACCCAGTACTTC. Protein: CASRRTSGGVIETQYF.

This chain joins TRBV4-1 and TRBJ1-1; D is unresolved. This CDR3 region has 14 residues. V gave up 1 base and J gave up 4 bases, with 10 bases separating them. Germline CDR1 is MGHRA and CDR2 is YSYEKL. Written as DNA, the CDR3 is TGCGCCAGCAGCCAAGGTCCTCGGGGCACTGAAGCTTTCTTT. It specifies CASSQGPRGTEAFF.

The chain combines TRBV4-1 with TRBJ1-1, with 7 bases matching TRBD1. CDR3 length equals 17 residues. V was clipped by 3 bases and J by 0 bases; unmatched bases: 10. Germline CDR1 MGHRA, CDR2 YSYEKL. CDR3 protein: CASSHQLKGQMNTEAFF. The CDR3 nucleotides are TGCGCCAGCAGCCACCAATTAAAGGGACAGATGAACACTGAAGCTTTCTTT.

CDR3 residues: CASSLFRGYGYTF. CDR3 DNA sequence: TGTGCCAGCAGCTTGTTCAGGGGGTATGGCTACACCTTC. The V and J genes are TRBV7-2 and TRBJ1-2, with TRBD1 identical over 7 bases. Germline assignment: CDR1 SGHTA and CDR2 FQGNSA. The CDR3 has 13 residues. The V gene end was trimmed by 3 bases and the J gene end by 5 bases; junction bases not matched to a gene: 3.